This entry describes one TCR beta chain. Antigen: not known. The sample originates from a study of PD-1 blockade in classical Hodgkin lymphoma. The germline V gene has CDR1 SGHRS and CDR2 YFSETQ. J lost 6 bases, V lost 0 bases, and 16 bases had no gene match. CDR3 size: 19 residues. Time point: cycle 4 day 1 (C4D1), after around six weeks of nivolumab. All the patients suffered relapse after autologous stem cell transplantation, and brentuximab vedotin exposure differed. Clones were sequenced by immunoSEQ multiplex PCR, and TCRdb holds only the in-frame ones, with some missing. The sample has roughly 48,000 clones, 86% seen once; the top ten hold approximately 7%. Study-level results: Newly diagnosed patients had baseline TCR diversity that was reportedly lower than that of healthy donors.

This clonotype was sampled from a human donor with classical Hodgkin lymphoma. The genes are TRBV5-1 and TRBJ2-1; TRBD2 matches 9 bases. The sample consisted of peripheral blood mononuclear cells (PBMCs), taken before the fourth cycle of nivolumab. In DNA form, the CDR3 reads TGCGCCAGCAGCTTGGAGCCCCTAGGCGGGAGGGCCTGGGGCAATGAGCAGTTCTTC. Amino acids: CASSLEPLGGRAWGNEQFF.